These 31 T cell receptor beta chains originate from one sample sequenced in a study of patients and donors after allogeneic stem cell transplantation. One entry per CDR3 protein results from TCRdb running MiXCR on the RT-PCR reads. This table has about 160,000 distinct CDR3 sequences, over 25% appearing once. Sequencing used blood, either unsorted or a sorted T cell fraction (not recorded which). The receptors were sampled from a human donor who was either an allogeneic HSCT recipient or a stem cell or donor lymphocyte infusion donor (not recorded which). It is not recorded whose cells these are; they may come from a transplant donor.

The chain links TRBV4-3 to TRBJ2-3; TRBD1 matches 9 bases. CDR3 length: 16 residues. The V gene end was trimmed by 0 bases and the J gene end by 5 bases; junction bases not matched to a gene: 6. In germline, CDR1 is LGHNA, CDR2 YSLEER. CDR3 nucleotide sequence: TGCGCCAGCAGCCAAGAACAGGGGGCGGTTGTAGATACGCAGTATTTT. Protein sequence: CASSQEQGAVVDTQYF.

The V gene is TRBV2, the J gene TRBJ2-7, with 13 bases that match TRBD2. This CDR3 region has 15 residues. J lost 2 bases, V lost 4 bases, and 2 bases had no gene match. Germline lookup yields CDR1 SNHLY and CDR2 FYNNEI. For the CDR3, the DNA is TGTGCCAGCAGTGGGACTAGCGGGAGCCCCTACGAGCAGTACTTC. Its translation is CASSGTSGSPYEQYF.

The rearrangement joins TRBV5-6 to TRBJ1-1, with D unclear. Germline V gives CDR1 SGHDT, CDR2 YYEEEE. V gave up 0 bases and J gave up 0 bases, with 6 bases separating them. CDR3 length equals 14 residues. CDR3 coding DNA: TGTGCCAGCAGCTTGGTACTGGTGAACACTGAAGCTTTCTTT. It codes for CASSLVLVNTEAFF.

This clonotype turned up a few times. The chain recombines TRBV7-9 with TRBJ1-1, with D possibly being TRBD1 (5 bases). Trimming removed 2 bases at V and 8 bases at J, with 6 bases between. Germline lookup yields CDR1 SEHNR and CDR2 FQNEAQ (reference sequence). The CDR3 is 11 residues long. The CDR3 nucleotides read TGTGCCAGCAGCTTAACAGGCGAAGCTTTCTTT. Amino acids: CASSLTGEAFF.

The gene calls are TRBV4-1 and TRBJ2-7; a weak D match, TRBD1 (5 bases). This CDR3 region has 14 residues. With 3 bases removed from V and 0 bases from J, the gap between germline ends came to 9 bases. CDR1 and CDR2 (germline): MGHRA, YSYEKL. The CDR3 spells CASSHRQLSYEQYF. DNA of the CDR3: TGCGCCAGCAGCCACAGACAGCTCTCCTACGAGCAGTACTTC.

This clonotype was counted many times. This sequence joins TRBV3-1 and TRBJ1-2, with 7 bases fitting TRBD1. The germline gives CDR1 LGHDT, CDR2 YNNKEL (reference sequence). CDR3 size: 14 residues. After removal of 1 base from V and 4 bases from J, the junction contained 3 bases not matched to a gene. CDR3 loop: CASSQATGSYGYTF. For the CDR3, the DNA is TGTGCCAGCAGCCAAGCGACAGGGAGCTATGGCTACACCTTC.

The chain carries TRBV20-1 and TRBJ2-7; 10 bases are shared with TRBD2. The germline V gene has CDR1 DFQATT and CDR2 SNEGSKA (reference sequence). This CDR3 spans 14 amino acids. The V and J ends lost 5 bases and 4 bases, in that order; junction bases with no gene match: 8. Here the CDR3 DNA reads TGCAGTGCTCTCCGGACTAGCGGCAGATACGAGCAGTACTTC. Residues: CSALRTSGRYEQYF.

The chain carries TRBV7-2 and TRBJ1-5; D gene uncertain. Germline-derived CDR1 and CDR2 are SGHTA and FQGNSA. V gave up 5 bases and J gave up 6 bases, with 17 bases separating them. CDR3 length equals 15 residues. CDR3: CASSATLHTGQPQHF. The CDR3 nucleotides are TGTGCCAGCAGCGCGACTCTTCACACGGGTCAGCCCCAGCATTTT.

There are a few counts of this clonotype. The V gene is TRBV29-1, the J gene TRBJ2-2, with a possible D match to TRBD2 (5 bases). This CDR3 is built from 11 residues. Germline CDR1 reads SQVTM; CDR2 reads ANQGSEA. Trimming took off 6 bases at V and 7 bases at J, with 9 bases between the two ends. The CDR3 sequence is CSVLGDGELFF. In DNA form, the CDR3 reads TGCAGCGTCCTCGGGGACGGGGAGCTGTTTTTT.

Only a few counts were recorded for this clonotype. The chain's CDR3 is CASSFSSSGRATDTQYF. As DNA, the CDR3 is TGTGCCAGCAGTTTTTCTTCTAGCGGGAGGGCCACAGATACGCAGTATTTT. The gene calls are TRBV27 and TRBJ2-3; 12 nucleotides line up with TRBD2. The CDR3 has 17 amino acids. Germline loops: CDR1 MNHEY, CDR2 SMNVEV (reference sequence). V lost 3 bases and J lost 2; bases outside the gene matches: 6.

This chain connects TRBV6-2 or TRBV6-3 to TRBJ2-1; TRBD1 aligns across 9 bases. V was pared by 7 bases and J by 2 bases, with 3 bases of the junction left unmatched. Germline CDR1 reads MNHEY; CDR2 reads SVGEGT. CDR3 size: 14 residues. In nucleotides, the CDR3 is TGTGCCAGCAAAAGACAGGGGGCCTACAATGAGCAGTTCTTC. It specifies CASKRQGAYNEQFF.

In its sample, this clonotype was seen a few times. This chain joins TRBV5-1 and TRBJ2-2, with 8 bases aligning to TRBD1. This CDR3 has 16 residues. V was pared by 2 bases and J by 8 bases, with 11 bases of the junction left unmatched. CDR1 SGHRS and CDR2 YFSETQ come from the germline V gene. CDR3 in DNA: TGCGCCAGCAGCTTTTTCGGGCAGGGGGCGTCTGGGGAGCTGTTTTTT. It encodes CASSFFGQGASGELFF.

The V call is TRBV7-9, the J call TRBJ2-2; TRBD1 matches 10 bases. The V gene end was trimmed by 2 bases and the J gene end by 4 bases; junction bases not matched to a gene: 7. CDR1 is SEHNR, CDR2 FQNEAQ, per germline (reference sequence). The length of the CDR3 is 17 residues. CDR3 coding DNA: TGTGCCAGCAGCTTACTCCCGGGACAGGGGACCACCGGGGAGCTGTTTTTT. It specifies CASSLLPGQGTTGELFF.

This clonotype was seen a few times. V is TRBV28 and J is TRBJ1-2, with 10 bases matching TRBD1. Germline-derived CDR1 and CDR2 are MDHEN and SYDVKM. The V segment lost 3 bases and the J segment 5 bases; nucleotides outside the gene matches: 3. The CDR3 spans 14 residues. Here the CDR3 DNA reads TGTGCCAGCAGTTTCCGGGACAGGGGTTATGGCTACACCTTC. Protein product: CASSFRDRGYGYTF.

This clonotype was found a few times. The chain carries TRBV29-1 and TRBJ2-5; 9 bases line up with TRBD2. Germline-derived CDR1 and CDR2 are SQVTM and ANQGSEA. The ends lost 0 bases at V and 0 bases at J; junction bases unmatched: 5. This CDR3 comprises 16 residues. The CDR3 sequence: CSVEERGLAYQETQYF. The CDR3 nucleotides read TGCAGCGTTGAAGAAAGGGGACTAGCCTACCAAGAGACCCAGTACTTC.

The chain recombines TRBV12-3 or TRBV12-4 with TRBJ2-7; D not certain. The length of the CDR3 is 13 residues. Between the trimmed V and J ends, which lost 3 bases and 5 bases, there was a span of 11 bases. CDR3 sequence reads: CASSFSSVHEQYF. In DNA, the CDR3 is TGTGCCAGCAGTTTTTCGTCCGTGCACGAGCAGTACTTC.

This clonotype was counted between two and nine times. CDR3 loop: CASSLDSAQKAFF. Here the CDR3 DNA reads TGTGCCAGCAGCTTAGATTCGGCCCAGAAAGCTTTCTTT. The V call is TRBV11-2, the J call TRBJ1-1; D gene unclear. V was pared by 0 bases and J by 9 bases, with 11 bases between. The CDR3 is made up of 13 amino acids. The germline gives CDR1 SGHAT, CDR2 FQNNGV. Together with reference TRBV11-2 and TRBJ1-1, the CDR3 gives the full variable domain: EAGVAQSPRYKIIEKRQSVAFWCNPISGHATLYWYQQILGQGPKLLIQFQNNGVVDDSQLPKDRFSAERLKGVDSTLKIQPAKLEDSAVYLCASSLDSAQKAFFGQGTRLTVV.

The gene calls are TRBV5-1 and TRBJ2-7; either TRBD1 or TRBD2 may fit D (5 bases each). V was pared by 3 bases and J by 7 bases, with 14 bases between. The CDR3 covers 13 residues. CDR1 SGHRS and CDR2 YFSETQ come from the germline V gene. CDR3 amino acids: CASSSGPLEEQYF. The CDR3 bases are TGCGCCAGCAGCTCGGGGCCGCTAGAAGAGCAGTACTTC.

This clonotype was seen more than once but under ten times. This chain links TRBV12-3 or TRBV12-4 with TRBJ2-2; 11 positions match TRBD2. Unmatched junction bases numbered 3, after V lost 2 bases and J lost 7 bases. The CDR3 length is 15 residues. CDR3 protein: CASSLRLAGIGELFF. As DNA, the CDR3 is TGTGCCAGCAGTTTACGACTAGCGGGAATCGGGGAGCTGTTTTTT.

This clonotype came up a few times. The chain links TRBV10-3 to TRBJ1-6, with 7 bases identical to TRBD1. Germline V CDR1 and CDR2: ENHRY, SYGVKD. The J segment lost 10 bases and the V segment lost 6 bases, leaving 9 bases of the junction unmatched. The CDR3 contains 14 residues. The CDR3 sequence: CAIRETGLGSPLHF. CDR3 nucleotide sequence: TGTGCCATCAGGGAGACAGGGCTGGGATCACCCCTCCACTTT.

This clonotype occurred many times. The V gene is TRBV9, the J gene TRBJ1-5; D might be TRBD1 (6 bases). V was pared by 0 bases and J by 4 bases, with 11 bases between. Germline V lookup: CDR1 SGDLS, CDR2 YYNGEE. The CDR3 runs 15 residues. The CDR3 here is CASSVDPDRNQPQHF. The CDR3 DNA follows: TGTGCCAGCAGCGTAGACCCGGACAGAAATCAGCCCCAGCATTTT.

This clonotype was found a few times. V is TRBV5-1 and J is TRBJ2-2; D is ambiguous. V was pared by 0 bases and J by 2 bases, with 11 bases between. This CDR3 is built from 16 residues. Germline values: CDR1 SGHRS, CDR2 YFSETQ. CDR3 DNA: TGCGCCAGCAGCTTGGTACCGGGTAGTAACACCGGGGAGCTGTTTTTT. Translation gives CASSLVPGSNTGELFF.

This clonotype was recorded a few times. The chain is built from TRBV12-3 or TRBV12-4 and TRBJ1-3; 7 nucleotides line up with TRBD1. Germline trimming cut 6 bases from V and 4 bases from J; bases unmatched to any gene: 9. The CDR3 is 15 amino acids. Written as DNA, the CDR3 is TGTGCCAGCAGCCCCCAGGGGGGTTACGGAAACACCATATATTTT. It is translated as CASSPQGGYGNTIYF.

This clonotype was seen more than once but under ten times. The rearrangement joins TRBV29-1 to TRBJ2-7; the D gene is possibly TRBD2 (6 bases). This CDR3 has 13 residues. Germline V gene data show CDR1 as SQVTM and CDR2 as ANQGSEA. V lost 0 bases and J 3 bases, leaving 9 bases between the germline ends. In DNA, the CDR3 is TGCAGCGTTGAAGAGGGAGCGGGCTACGAGCAGTACTTC. Translation gives CSVEEGAGYEQYF.

The rearrangement joins TRBV7-2 to TRBJ1-6; D is undetermined. Deletions cut 2 bases from V and 7 bases from J, with 9 bases between. The CDR3 is 14 amino acids. The germline gives CDR1 SGHTA, CDR2 FQGNSA. CDR3 nucleotides: TGTGCCAGCAGCTTACCGGGTTTGAATTCACCCCTCCACTTT. This encodes CASSLPGLNSPLHF.

This clonotype was observed many times. The chain couples TRBV12-3 or TRBV12-4 to TRBJ1-5; 7 nucleotides line up with TRBD1. J was trimmed by 3 bases and V by 6 bases; bases with no gene match: 8. The CDR3 loop spans 15 amino acids. CDR3 residues: CASRLQGLHNQPQHF. In DNA form, the CDR3 reads TGTGCCAGCAGATTACAGGGGCTCCACAATCAGCCCCAGCATTTT.

This clonotype has a handful of counts. This rearrangement joins TRBV20-1 to TRBJ2-5; TRBD2 aligns across 8 bases. The CDR3 is 13 residues long. Unmatched junction bases numbered 7, after V lost 5 bases and J lost 5 bases. Germline CDR1 reads DFQATT; CDR2 reads SNEGSKA (reference sequence). The chain's CDR3 is CSARAGVTETQYF. DNA of the CDR3: TGCAGTGCTCGAGCGGGAGTCACTGAGACCCAGTACTTC.

V and J are TRBV4-3 and TRBJ2-7; 9 bases match TRBD2. Per germline, CDR1 LGHNA and CDR2 YSLEER. V gave up 1 base and J gave up 3 bases; unmatched junction bases: 7. This CDR3 region has 16 residues. The CDR3 DNA follows: TGCGCCAGCAGCCAAGGCGCTAGCGGGGTATACTACGAGCAGTACTTC. As protein: CASSQGASGVYYEQYF.

The CDR3 DNA sequence: TGCAGTGCTAGAGGACAGCCCCGGGGTGAAAAACTGTTTTTT. This sequence encodes CSARGQPRGEKLFF. The chain couples TRBV20-1 to TRBJ1-4; maybe TRBD1 (5 bases). V was cut by 1 base and J by 7 bases, with 13 bases left in between. Germline lookup yields CDR1 DFQATT and CDR2 SNEGSKA (reference sequence). The CDR3 length is 14 residues.

The gene calls are TRBV6-5 and TRBJ2-7; 12 bases align to TRBD1. The CDR3 covers 16 residues. Trimming cost V 3 bases and J 7 bases; bases outside gene matches: 10. In germline, CDR1 is MNHEY, CDR2 SVGAGI. This CDR3 is CASSYGVGQGAFEQYF. The CDR3 DNA sequence: TGTGCCAGCAGTTATGGTGTGGGACAGGGGGCATTTGAGCAGTACTTC.

The V call is TRBV9, the J call TRBJ1-3; D ambiguous. V lost 0 bases and J 4 bases, leaving 8 bases between the germline ends. Germline V gene lookup returns CDR1 SGDLS and CDR2 YYNGEE. There are 14 residues in the CDR3. The CDR3 DNA reads TGTGCCAGCAGCGTAGGGGGAACGGGAAACACCATATATTTT. It specifies CASSVGGTGNTIYF.